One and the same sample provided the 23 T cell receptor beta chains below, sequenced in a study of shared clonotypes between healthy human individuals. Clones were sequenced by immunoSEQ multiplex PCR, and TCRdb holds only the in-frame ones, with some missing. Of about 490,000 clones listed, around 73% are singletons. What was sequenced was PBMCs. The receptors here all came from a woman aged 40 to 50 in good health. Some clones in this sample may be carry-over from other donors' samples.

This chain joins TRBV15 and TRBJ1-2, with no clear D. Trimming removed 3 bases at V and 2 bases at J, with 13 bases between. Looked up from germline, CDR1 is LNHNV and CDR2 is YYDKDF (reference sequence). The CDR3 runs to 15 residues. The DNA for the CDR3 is TGTGCCACCAGCAGTAGGGTAACAGACAACTATGGCTACACCTTC. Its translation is CATSSRVTDNYGYTF.

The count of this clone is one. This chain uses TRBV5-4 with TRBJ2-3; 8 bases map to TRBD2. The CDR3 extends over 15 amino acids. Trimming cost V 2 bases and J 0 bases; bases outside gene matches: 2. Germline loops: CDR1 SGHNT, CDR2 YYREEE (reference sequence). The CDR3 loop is CASSFSGASTDTQYF. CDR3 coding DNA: TGTGCCAGCAGCTTTAGCGGGGCTAGCACAGATACGCAGTATTTT.

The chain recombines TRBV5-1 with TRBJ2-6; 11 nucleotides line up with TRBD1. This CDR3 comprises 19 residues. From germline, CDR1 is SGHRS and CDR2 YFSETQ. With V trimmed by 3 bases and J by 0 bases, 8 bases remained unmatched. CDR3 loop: CASSSRTGGLPSGANVLTF. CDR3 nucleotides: TGCGCCAGCAGCTCAAGGACAGGGGGCCTCCCCTCTGGGGCCAACGTCCTGACTTTC.

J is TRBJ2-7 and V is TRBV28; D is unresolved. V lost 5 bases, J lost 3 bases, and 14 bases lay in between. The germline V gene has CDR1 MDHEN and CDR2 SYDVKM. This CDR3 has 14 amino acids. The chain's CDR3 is CASSLLQEFYEQYF. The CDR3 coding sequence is TGTGCCAGCAGTCTACTTCAGGAGTTCTACGAGCAGTACTTC.

The CDR3 DNA is TGTGCCATCAGTGACTCCCCGGGACAGGCCTCCTACGAGCAGTACTTC. Translating it yields CAISDSPGQASYEQYF. The rearrangement joins TRBV10-3 to TRBJ2-7, with 8 bases lining up with TRBD1. Germline V gives CDR1 ENHRY, CDR2 SYGVKD. The CDR3 extends over 16 amino acids. V was pared by 3 bases and J by 0 bases, with 7 bases of the junction left unmatched.

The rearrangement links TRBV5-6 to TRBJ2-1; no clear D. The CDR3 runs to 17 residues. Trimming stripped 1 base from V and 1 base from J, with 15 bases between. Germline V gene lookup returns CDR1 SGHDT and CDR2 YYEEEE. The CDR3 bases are TGTGCCAGCAGCTTGTTGGTAGGGTACGCATCCTACAATGAGCAGTTCTTC. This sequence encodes CASSLLVGYASYNEQFF. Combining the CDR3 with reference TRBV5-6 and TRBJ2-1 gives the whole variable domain DAGVTQSPTHLIKTRGQQVTLRCSPKSGHDTVSWYQQALGQGPQFIFQYYEEEERQRGNFPDRFSGHQFPNYSSELNVNALLLGDSALYLCASSLLVGYASYNEQFFGPGTRLTVL.

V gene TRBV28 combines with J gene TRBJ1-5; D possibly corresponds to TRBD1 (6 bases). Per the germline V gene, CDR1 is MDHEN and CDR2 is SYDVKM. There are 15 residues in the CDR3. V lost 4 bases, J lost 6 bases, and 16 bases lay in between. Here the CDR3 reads CASSWGTGRGQPQHF. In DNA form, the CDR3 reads TGTGCCAGCAGTTGGGGAACAGGGCGCGGTCAGCCCCAGCATTTT.

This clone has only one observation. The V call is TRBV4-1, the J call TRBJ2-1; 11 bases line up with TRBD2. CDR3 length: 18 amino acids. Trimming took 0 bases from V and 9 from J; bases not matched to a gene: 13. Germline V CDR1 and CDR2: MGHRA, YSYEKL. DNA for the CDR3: TGCGCCAGCAGCCAAGACCCCCGGCTAGCGGGAGGACAGATTGAGCAGTTCTTC. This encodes CASSQDPRLAGGQIEQFF.

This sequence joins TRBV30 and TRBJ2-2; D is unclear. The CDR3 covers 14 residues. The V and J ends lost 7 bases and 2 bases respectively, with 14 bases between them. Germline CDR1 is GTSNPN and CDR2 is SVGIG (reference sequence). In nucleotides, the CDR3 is TGTGCCTCCGCCGGCATAGGAAACACCGGGGAGCTGTTTTTT. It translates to CASAGIGNTGELFF.

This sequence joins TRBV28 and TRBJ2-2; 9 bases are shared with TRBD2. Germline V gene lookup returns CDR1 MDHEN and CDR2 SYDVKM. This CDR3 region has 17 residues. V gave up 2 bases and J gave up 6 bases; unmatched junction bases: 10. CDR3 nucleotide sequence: TGTGCCAGCAGTTTACAAACTACTAGCGGGTGGTCCGGGGAGCTGTTTTTT. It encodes CASSLQTTSGWSGELFF.

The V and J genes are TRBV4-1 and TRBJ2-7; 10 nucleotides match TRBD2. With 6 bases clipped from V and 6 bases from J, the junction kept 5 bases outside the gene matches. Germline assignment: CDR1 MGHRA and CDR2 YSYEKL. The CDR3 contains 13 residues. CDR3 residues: CASSRLAGLEQYF. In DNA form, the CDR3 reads TGCGCCAGCAGTCGACTAGCGGGTCTCGAGCAGTACTTC.

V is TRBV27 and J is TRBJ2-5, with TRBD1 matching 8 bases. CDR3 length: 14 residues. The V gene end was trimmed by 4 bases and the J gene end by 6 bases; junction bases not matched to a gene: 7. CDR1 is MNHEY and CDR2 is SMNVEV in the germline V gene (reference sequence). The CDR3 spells CASSSDGQGKTQYF. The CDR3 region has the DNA TGTGCCAGCAGTTCGGATGGACAGGGAAAGACCCAGTACTTC.

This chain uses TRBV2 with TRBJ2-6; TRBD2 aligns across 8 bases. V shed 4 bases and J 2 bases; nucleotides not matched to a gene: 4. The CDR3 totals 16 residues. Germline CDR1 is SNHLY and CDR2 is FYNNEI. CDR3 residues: CASSASGGAGANVLTF. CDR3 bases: TGTGCCAGCAGTGCCTCGGGGGGGGCTGGGGCCAACGTCCTGACTTTC.

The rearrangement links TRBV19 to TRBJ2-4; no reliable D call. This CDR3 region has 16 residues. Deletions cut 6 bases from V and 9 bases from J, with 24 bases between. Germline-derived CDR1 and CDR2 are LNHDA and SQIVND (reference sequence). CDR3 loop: CASRPAGVRVKGIQYF. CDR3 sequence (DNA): TGTGCCAGTAGGCCCGCCGGTGTTCGAGTGAAGGGCATTCAGTACTTC.

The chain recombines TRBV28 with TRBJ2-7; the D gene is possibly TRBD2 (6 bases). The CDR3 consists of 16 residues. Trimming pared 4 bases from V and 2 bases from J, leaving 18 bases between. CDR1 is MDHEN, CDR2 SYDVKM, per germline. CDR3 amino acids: CASSSPGFGSTYEQYF. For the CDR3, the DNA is TGTGCCAGCAGTTCCCCTGGGTTCGGGAGTACCTACGAGCAGTACTTC.

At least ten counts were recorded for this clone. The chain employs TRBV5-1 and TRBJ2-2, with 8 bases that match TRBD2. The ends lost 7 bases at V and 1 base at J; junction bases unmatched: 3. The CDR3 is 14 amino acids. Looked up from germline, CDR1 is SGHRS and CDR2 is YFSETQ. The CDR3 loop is CASATSENTGELFF. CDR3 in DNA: TGCGCCAGCGCGACTAGCGAGAACACCGGGGAGCTGTTTTTT.

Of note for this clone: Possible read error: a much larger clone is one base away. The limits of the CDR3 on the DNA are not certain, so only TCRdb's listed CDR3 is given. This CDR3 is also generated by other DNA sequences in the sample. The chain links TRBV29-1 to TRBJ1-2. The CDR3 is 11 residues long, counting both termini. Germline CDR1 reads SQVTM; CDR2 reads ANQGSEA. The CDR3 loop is CSESSNYGCTF.

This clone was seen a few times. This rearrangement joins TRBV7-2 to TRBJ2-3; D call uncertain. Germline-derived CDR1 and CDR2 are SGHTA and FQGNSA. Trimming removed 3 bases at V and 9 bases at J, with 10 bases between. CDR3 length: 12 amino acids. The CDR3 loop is CASSFTPPTQYF. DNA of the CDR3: TGTGCCAGCAGCTTCACACCCCCCACGCAGTATTTT.

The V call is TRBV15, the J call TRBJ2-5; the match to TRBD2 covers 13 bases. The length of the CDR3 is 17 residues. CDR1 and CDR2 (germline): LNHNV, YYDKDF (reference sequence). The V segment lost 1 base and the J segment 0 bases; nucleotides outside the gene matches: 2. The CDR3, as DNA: TGTGCCACCAGCAGAGGACTAGCGGGAGGAAACCAAGAGACCCAGTACTTC. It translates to CATSRGLAGGNQETQYF.

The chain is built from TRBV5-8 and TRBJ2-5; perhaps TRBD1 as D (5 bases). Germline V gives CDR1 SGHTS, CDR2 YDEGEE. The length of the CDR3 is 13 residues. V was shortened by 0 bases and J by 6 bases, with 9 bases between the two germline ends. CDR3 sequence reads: CASSLDAGKTQYF. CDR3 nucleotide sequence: TGTGCCAGCAGCTTGGATGCAGGGAAGACCCAGTACTTC.

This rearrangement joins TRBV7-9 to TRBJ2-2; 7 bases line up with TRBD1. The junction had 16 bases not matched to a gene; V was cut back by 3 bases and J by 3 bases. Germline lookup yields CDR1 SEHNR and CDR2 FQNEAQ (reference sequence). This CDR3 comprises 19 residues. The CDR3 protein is CASSFPSLKTGKDTGELFF. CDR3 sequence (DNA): TGTGCCAGCAGCTTCCCCTCTCTGAAGACAGGGAAGGACACCGGGGAGCTGTTTTTT.

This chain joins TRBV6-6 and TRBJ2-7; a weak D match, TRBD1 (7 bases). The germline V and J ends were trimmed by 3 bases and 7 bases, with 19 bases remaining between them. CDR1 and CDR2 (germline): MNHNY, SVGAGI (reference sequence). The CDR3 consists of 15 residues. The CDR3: CASSYVNRGGGEQYF. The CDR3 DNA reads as TGTGCCAGCAGTTATGTGAACAGGGGAGGTGGAGAGCAGTACTTC.

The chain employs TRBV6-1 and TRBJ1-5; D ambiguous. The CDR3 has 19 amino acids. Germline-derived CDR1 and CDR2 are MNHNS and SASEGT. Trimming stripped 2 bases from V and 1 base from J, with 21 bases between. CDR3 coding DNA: TGTGCCAGCAGTGAAACCCCCCTATTAGTCAGCAGGAGCAATCAGCCCCAGCATTTT. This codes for CASSETPLLVSRSNQPQHF.